This T cell receptor (beta chain) was obtained from a study of OX40 agonist ivuxolimab in advanced cancers. The wider study: Ivuxolimab, an antibody that agonizes OX40 (CD134), was administered to the patients.

The CDR3 runs to 15 residues. The junction had 8 bases not matched to a gene; V was cut back by 5 bases and J by 7 bases. Germline CDR1 MNHEY, CDR2 SVGAGI. Generated by immunoSEQ multiplex PCR, the TCRdb table keeps only in-frame clones and is missing some. In the table there are about 49,000 clones, about 76% of which are singletons. General study findings and limits: On average, CD8+ T cells had more expanded clones than CD4+.

Comments on this clone: Its matching antigen is unknown.

A history of autoimmune disease or systemic immunosuppression excluded patients. The receptor comes from an adult with an advanced solid tumor such as melanoma, head and neck, liver or kidney cancer. The chain has TRBV6-5 and TRBJ2-1; 10 nucleotides match TRBD2. Sequenced material: CD4+ or CD8+ T cells sorted from blood, taken in a trial of the OX40 agonist ivuxolimab. The DNA of the CDR3 is TGTGCCAGCAGTCTCGGGGTAGCGGGGGGTAATGAGCAGTTCTTC. Encoded protein: CASSLGVAGGNEQFF.